A single sample is the source of the 21 T cell receptor beta chains below, sequenced in a study of blood T cell repertoires in COVID-19. Using immunoSEQ multiplex PCR, the repertoire was profiled, and TCRdb retains in-frame clones only, with some absent. The table records about 300,000 clones, approximately 91% of them present only once. The specimen was PBMCs or T cells enriched from blood (not recorded which). The source is a woman in her thirties or forties who had recovered from COVID-19.

This chain connects TRBV27 to TRBJ1-2; 7 nucleotides align to TRBD1. The junction had 15 bases not matched to a gene; V was cut back by 1 base and J by 4 bases. This CDR3 contains 18 residues. Germline CDR1 reads MNHEY; CDR2 reads SMNVEV (reference sequence). CDR3 amino acids: CASSLFPRRGGQSYGYTF. The DNA of the CDR3 is TGTGCCAGCAGTTTATTCCCAAGACGGGGGGGACAGTCCTATGGCTACACCTTC.

V is TRBV30 and J is TRBJ2-5; TRBD1 matches at 8 bases. Per germline, CDR1 GTSNPN and CDR2 SVGIG (reference sequence). The CDR3 spans 15 residues. V lost 4 bases, J lost 4 bases, and 11 bases stayed unmatched. CDR3 DNA sequence: TGTGCCTGGAACAGGGACAGGACATTTCGAGAGACCCAGTACTTC. It encodes CAWNRDRTFRETQYF.

This chain uses TRBV5-1 with TRBJ2-1; D is unresolved. This CDR3 has 15 residues. CDR1 and CDR2 from the germline V gene are SGHRS and YFSETQ. V was cut by 0 bases and J by 0 bases, with 7 bases left in between. The CDR3 here is CASSLEYSSYNEQFF. CDR3 DNA sequence: TGCGCCAGCAGCTTGGAGTACAGCTCCTACAATGAGCAGTTCTTC.

V usage is TRBV29-1 and J usage is TRBJ1-4, with a tentative D call TRBD1 (6 bases). The CDR3 extends over 13 amino acids. Germline V gene sequence: CDR1 SQVTM, CDR2 ANQGSEA. Trimming left V 5 bases short and J 8 bases short, with 15 bases between. As DNA, the CDR3 is TGCAGCGTTAGGCCAGGGGTGGCCGAAAAACTGTTTTTT. Its translation is CSVRPGVAEKLFF.

This clone was picked up one time. The rearrangement joins TRBV29-1 to TRBJ1-5; D possibly corresponds to TRBD1 (6 bases). Germline V gene lookup returns CDR1 SQVTM and CDR2 ANQGSEA. The V and J ends lost 5 bases and 2 bases respectively, with 13 bases between them. The CDR3 runs 14 residues. Here the CDR3 DNA reads TGCAGCGTTTCCCAGGGGATCGGCAATCAGCCCCAGCATTTT. It is translated as CSVSQGIGNQPQHF.

The J gene is TRBJ1-2, the V gene TRBV27, with D tentatively TRBD1 (5 bases). The CDR3 contains 14 residues. Trimming cost V 0 bases and J 1 base, with 6 bases left between them. CDR1 is MNHEY, CDR2 SMNVEV, per germline (reference sequence). DNA of the CDR3: TGTGCCAGCAGTTTATCGGGGGGTAACTATGGCTACACCTTC. It encodes CASSLSGGNYGYTF.

This clone was seen more than once but under ten times. The chain links TRBV10-3 to TRBJ1-2, with D unclear. The V gene's germline CDR1 is ENHRY and CDR2 SYGVKD. This CDR3 is 14 amino acids long. Trimming stripped 3 bases from V and 3 bases from J, with 11 bases between. The DNA of the CDR3 is TGTGCCATCAGTGAATTGGCGGGGTACTATGGCTACACCTTC. Translated: CAISELAGYYGYTF.

V is TRBV4-1 and J is TRBJ1-4; tentative D call: TRBD1 (6 bases). The CDR3 runs 14 residues. V dropped 1 base and J dropped 8 bases, with 11 bases sitting between them. Germline values: CDR1 MGHRA, CDR2 YSYEKL. The CDR3 loop is CASSQVAGVEKLFF. The DNA of the CDR3 is TGCGCCAGCAGCCAAGTGGCAGGGGTCGAAAAACTGTTTTTT.

The CDR3 DNA reads TGCGCCAGCAGCTCCGGTCTAAGGGGCCGGGAGCTGTTTTTT. Protein product: CASSSGLRGRELFF. The V and J genes are TRBV5-1 and TRBJ2-2, with D perhaps matching TRBD1 (5 bases). The CDR3 consists of 14 residues. Trimming cost V 3 bases and J 9 bases, with 15 bases left between them. The V gene's germline CDR1 is SGHRS and CDR2 YFSETQ.

The chain is built from TRBV9 and TRBJ2-5, with TRBD2 matching 8 bases. CDR3 length: 15 residues. V shed 2 bases and J 4 bases; nucleotides not matched to a gene: 7. Per germline, CDR1 SGDLS and CDR2 YYNGEE. CDR3 in DNA: TGTGCCAGCAGCGTTGCGGGAGGCGGGGGAGAGACCCAGTACTTC. This encodes CASSVAGGGGETQYF.

The chain combines TRBV12-2 with TRBJ1-2; the listed D gene, TRBD1, was not tested against the DNA. TRBV12-2 is recorded as a pseudogene. The CDR3 length is 19 residues. CDR3: CASRSSRDDRPRVNYGYTF. The CDR3 nucleotides read TGTGCAAGTCGCTCCAGCCGTGACGACAGACCTAGAGTAAACTATGGCTACACCTTC.

As to this clone: This same CDR3 is encoded by further DNA sequences in the sample. The chain joins TRBV19 to TRBJ1-2, with D possibly being TRBD1 (5 bases). Germline loops: CDR1 LNHDA, CDR2 SQIVND (reference sequence). CDR3 size: 11 residues. The V end lost 3 bases, the J end lost 8 bases, and 7 bases lay between the germline ends. CDR3 loop: CASSIGAGYTF. DNA of the CDR3: TGTGCCAGTAGTATTGGGGCGGGCTACACCTTC.

As DNA, the CDR3 is TGCAGCGCTCAGACTAGCGGTAGCACAGATACGCAGTATTTT. Translated, it gives CSAQTSGSTDTQYF. The V gene is TRBV29-1, the J gene TRBJ2-3; TRBD2 aligns across 9 bases. Trimming at V came to 7 bases and at J to 0 bases, leaving 5 bases not matched to a gene. CDR1 SQVTM and CDR2 ANQGSEA come from the germline V gene. The CDR3 has 14 amino acids.

The table lists this clone with a count of one. The chain joins TRBV19 to TRBJ2-7; 7 bases are a match to TRBD1. V lost 6 bases and J lost 4; bases outside the gene matches: 9. CDR1 LNHDA and CDR2 SQIVND come from the germline V gene (reference sequence). This CDR3 is built from 14 residues. DNA of the CDR3: TGTGCCAGTAGCGTCGGGACAGTATTATACGAGCAGTACTTC. Amino acid sequence: CASSVGTVLYEQYF.

This clone was seen only a few times. The chain links TRBV18 to TRBJ1-2, with D possibly TRBD1 on 5 matching bases. The germline V gene has CDR1 KGHSH and CDR2 LQKENI. The CDR3 runs to 14 residues. V was clipped by 3 bases and J by 5 bases, with 13 bases between them. This chain's CDR3 is CASSPQGREYGYTF. For the CDR3, the DNA is TGTGCCAGCTCACCTCAAGGCAGGGAATATGGCTACACCTTC. The full variable domain, with the rest looked up from reference TRBV18 and TRBJ1-2, is NAGVMQNPRHLVRRRGQEARLRCSPMKGHSHVYWYRQLPEEGLKFMVYLQKENIIDESGMPKERFSAEFPKEGPSILRIQQVVRGDSAAYFCASSPQGREYGYTFGSGTRLTVV.

The chain couples TRBV19 to TRBJ1-2; 8 bases line up with TRBD1. The V segment lost 3 bases and the J segment 11 bases; nucleotides outside the gene matches: 11. Germline lookup yields CDR1 LNHDA and CDR2 SQIVND (reference sequence). CDR3 length equals 14 residues. CDR3 region: CASSMSRGPVEYTF. In DNA, the CDR3 is TGTGCCAGTAGTATGTCCAGGGGGCCGGTGGAGTACACCTTC. Variable domain in full (rest from reference TRBV19 and TRBJ1-2): DGGITQSPKYLFRKEGQNVTLSCEQNLNHDAMYWYRQDPGQGLRLIYYSQIVNDFQKGDIAEGYSVSREKKESFPLTVTSAQKNPTAFYLCASSMSRGPVEYTFGSGTRLTVV.

The V and J genes are TRBV6-5 and TRBJ1-2; TRBD1 matches at 7 bases. CDR3 length: 15 residues. V was pared by 5 bases and J by 4 bases, with 10 bases of the junction left unmatched. Germline lookup yields CDR1 MNHEY and CDR2 SVGAGI. The CDR3 DNA reads as TGTGCCAGCAGTCCCAGGGGGTCTGTCCTCTATGGCTACACCTTC. Amino acids: CASSPRGSVLYGYTF.

The CDR3 bases are TGTGCCAGCAGCCAAGAACAGGGGGCGAACACTGAAGCTTTCTTT. This encodes CASSQEQGANTEAFF. This chain connects TRBV4-2 to TRBJ1-1; 9 bases line up with TRBD1. Looked up from germline, CDR1 is LGHNA and CDR2 is YNFKEQ. This CDR3 is 15 amino acids long. After removal of 0 bases from V and 1 base from J, the junction contained 0 bases not matched to a gene.

The gene calls are TRBV5-1 and TRBJ1-6; no reliable D call. Per the germline V gene, CDR1 is SGHRS and CDR2 is YFSETQ. Trimming stripped 0 bases from V and 0 bases from J, with 7 bases between. The CDR3 extends over 16 amino acids. This CDR3 is CASSLETGSYNSPLHF. The CDR3, as DNA: TGCGCCAGCAGCTTGGAAACGGGCTCCTATAATTCACCCCTCCACTTT. The variable domain in full, with the rest retrieved from reference TRBV5-1 and TRBJ1-6, is KAGVTQTPRYLIKTRGQQVTLSCSPISGHRSVSWYQQTPGQGLQFLFEYFSETQRNKGNFPGRFSGRQFSNSRSEMNVSTLELGDSALYLCASSLETGSYNSPLHFGNGTRLTVT.

This chain uses TRBV12-3 or TRBV12-4 with TRBJ1-1, with D uncertain. V was trimmed by 4 bases and J by 3 bases, leaving 9 bases between them. This CDR3 contains 13 residues. CDR3 in DNA: TGTGCCAGCAGTTGGATTGGAGACACTGAAGCTTTCTTT. It yields the protein CASSWIGDTEAFF.

The gene calls are TRBV5-1 and TRBJ2-5; D uncertain. The CDR3 totals 12 residues. Trimming cost V 3 bases and J 0 bases, with 3 bases left between them. CDR1 and CDR2 from the germline V gene are SGHRS and YFSETQ. The CDR3 DNA sequence: TGCGCCAGCAGCTCCAACCAAGAGACCCAGTACTTC. Translating gives CASSSNQETQYF.